The present entry profiles one T cell receptor beta chain with its context. Its target is unknown. This record comes from a study of T cells in localized non-small cell lung cancer. Sequencing used immunoSEQ multiplex PCR; TCRdb keeps in-frame clones, though not all of them. The sample records tens of thousands of clones, approximately 87% being singletons. Notes on the study in general: Appearances in adjacent lung were noted for a median approximately 52 of the top 100 tumor clones. Higher T cell density in the blood was associated with longer overall survival, whereas higher adjacent-lung clonality associated with shorter survival. Since sequencing was restricted to only one region of the tumor, intratumor heterogeneity remains a possibility. Maximal T cell clonality occurred in uninvolved adjacent lung, with tumor ranking below it.

This TCR was sampled from a male donor aged 60 or older with stage III squamous cell lung carcinoma. This specimen was peripheral blood, taken before any cancer treatment.

CDR3 loop: CASSQEASGLGSYNEQFF. Written as DNA, the CDR3 is TGTGCCAGCAGCCAAGAGGCTAGCGGGCTGGGCTCCTACAATGAGCAGTTCTTC. This chain links TRBV14 with TRBJ2-1; 8 nucleotides match TRBD2. Germline V gives CDR1 SGHDN, CDR2 FVKESK. V shed 0 bases and J 0 bases; nucleotides not matched to a gene: 7. This CDR3 is built from 18 residues.